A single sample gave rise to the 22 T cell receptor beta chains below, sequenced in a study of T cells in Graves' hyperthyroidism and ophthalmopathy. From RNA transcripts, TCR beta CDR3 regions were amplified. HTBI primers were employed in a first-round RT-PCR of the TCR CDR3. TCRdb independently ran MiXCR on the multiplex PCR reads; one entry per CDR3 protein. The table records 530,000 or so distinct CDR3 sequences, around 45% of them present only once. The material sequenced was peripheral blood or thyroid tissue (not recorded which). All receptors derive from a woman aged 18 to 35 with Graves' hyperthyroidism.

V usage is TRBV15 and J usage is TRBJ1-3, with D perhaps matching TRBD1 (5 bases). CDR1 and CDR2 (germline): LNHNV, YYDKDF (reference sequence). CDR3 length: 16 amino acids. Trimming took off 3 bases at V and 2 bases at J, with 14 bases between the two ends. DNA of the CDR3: TGTGCCACCAGCAGTTTCGGGAGGGGAACTGGAAACACCATATATTTT. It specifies CATSSFGRGTGNTIYF.

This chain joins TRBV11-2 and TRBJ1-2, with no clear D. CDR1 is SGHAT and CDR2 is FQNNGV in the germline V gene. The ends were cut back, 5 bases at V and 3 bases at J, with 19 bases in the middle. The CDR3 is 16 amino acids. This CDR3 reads CASSLLTSGEHYGYTF. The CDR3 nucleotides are TGTGCCAGCAGCCTTCTGACTAGCGGTGAGCACTATGGCTACACCTTC. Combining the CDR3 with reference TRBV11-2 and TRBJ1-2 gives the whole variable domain EAGVAQSPRYKIIEKRQSVAFWCNPISGHATLYWYQQILGQGPKLLIQFQNNGVVDDSQLPKDRFSAERLKGVDSTLKIQPAKLEDSAVYLCASSLLTSGEHYGYTFGSGTRLTVV.

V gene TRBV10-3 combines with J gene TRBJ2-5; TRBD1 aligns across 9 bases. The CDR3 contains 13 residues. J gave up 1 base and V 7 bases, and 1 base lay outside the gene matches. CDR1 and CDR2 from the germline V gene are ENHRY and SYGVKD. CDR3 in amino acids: CAIKGQGQETQYF. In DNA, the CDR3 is TGTGCCATCAAGGGACAGGGCCAAGAGACCCAGTACTTC.

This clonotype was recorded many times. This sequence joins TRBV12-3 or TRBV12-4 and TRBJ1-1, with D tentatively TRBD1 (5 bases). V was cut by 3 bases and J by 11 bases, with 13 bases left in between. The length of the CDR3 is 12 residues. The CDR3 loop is CASSFGREDAFF. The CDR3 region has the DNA TGTGCCAGCAGTTTCGGCAGGGAGGACGCTTTCTTT.

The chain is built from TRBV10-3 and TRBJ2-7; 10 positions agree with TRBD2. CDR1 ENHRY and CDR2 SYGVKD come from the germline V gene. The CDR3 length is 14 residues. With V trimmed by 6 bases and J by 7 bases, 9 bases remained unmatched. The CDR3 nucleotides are TGTGCCATCAGAGGTGGACTAGCGGATAATGAGCAGTACTTC. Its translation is CAIRGGLADNEQYF.

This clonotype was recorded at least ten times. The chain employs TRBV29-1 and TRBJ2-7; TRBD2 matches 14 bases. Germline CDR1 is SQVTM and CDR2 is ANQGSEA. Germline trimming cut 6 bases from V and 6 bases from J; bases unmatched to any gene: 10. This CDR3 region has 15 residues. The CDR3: CSVRFGLAGGSEQYF. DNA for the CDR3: TGCAGCGTCCGCTTTGGACTAGCGGGAGGATCCGAGCAGTACTTC.

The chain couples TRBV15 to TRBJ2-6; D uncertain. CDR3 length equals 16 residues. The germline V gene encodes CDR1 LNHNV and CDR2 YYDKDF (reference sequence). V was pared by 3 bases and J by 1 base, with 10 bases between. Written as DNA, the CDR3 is TGTGCCACCAGCAGTAAACAGAATTCTGGGGCCAACGTCCTGACTTTC. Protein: CATSSKQNSGANVLTF.

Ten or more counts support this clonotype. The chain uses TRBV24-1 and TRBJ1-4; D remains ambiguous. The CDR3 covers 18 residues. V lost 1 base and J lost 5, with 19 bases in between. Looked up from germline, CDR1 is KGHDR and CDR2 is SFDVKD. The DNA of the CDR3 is TGTGCCACCAGTGATTTAATCTGCCAAACATATACGAATGAAAAACTGTTTTTT. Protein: CATSDLICQTYTNEKLFF.

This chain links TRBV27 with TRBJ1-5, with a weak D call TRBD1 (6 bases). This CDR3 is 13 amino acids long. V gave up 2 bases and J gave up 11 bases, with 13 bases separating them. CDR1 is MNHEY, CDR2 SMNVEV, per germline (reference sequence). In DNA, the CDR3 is TGTGCCAGCAGTTTACGGACAGAAGAGACCCAGCATTTT. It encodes CASSLRTEETQHF.

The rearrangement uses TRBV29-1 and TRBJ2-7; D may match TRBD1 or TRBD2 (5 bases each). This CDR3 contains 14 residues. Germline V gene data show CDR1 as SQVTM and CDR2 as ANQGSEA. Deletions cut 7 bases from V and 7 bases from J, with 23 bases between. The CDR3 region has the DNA TGCAGCGGGGGACGGGAAATACGATACAATGAGCAGTACTTC. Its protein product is CSGGREIRYNEQYF.

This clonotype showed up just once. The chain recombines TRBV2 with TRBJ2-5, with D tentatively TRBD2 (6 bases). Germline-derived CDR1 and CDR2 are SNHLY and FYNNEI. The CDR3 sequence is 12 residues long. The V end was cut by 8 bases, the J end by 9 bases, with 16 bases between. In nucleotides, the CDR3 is TGTGCCAGCGGGCTCTCGGAGGGGTCCCAGTACTTC. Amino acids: CASGLSEGSQYF.

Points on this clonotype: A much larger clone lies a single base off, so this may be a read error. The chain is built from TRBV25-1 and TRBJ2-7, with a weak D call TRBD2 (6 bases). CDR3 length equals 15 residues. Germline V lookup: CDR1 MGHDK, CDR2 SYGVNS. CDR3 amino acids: CAGSEFLRDPYEQYF. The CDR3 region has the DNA TGTGCCGGCAGTGAATTCCTGCGGGATCCCTACGAGCAGTACTTC.

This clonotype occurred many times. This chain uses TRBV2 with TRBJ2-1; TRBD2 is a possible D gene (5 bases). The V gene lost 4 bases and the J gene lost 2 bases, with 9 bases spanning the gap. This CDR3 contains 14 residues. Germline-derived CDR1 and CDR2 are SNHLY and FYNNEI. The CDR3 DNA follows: TGTGCCAGCAGTGCACTAGTTACCTACAATGAGCAGTTCTTC. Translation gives CASSALVTYNEQFF.

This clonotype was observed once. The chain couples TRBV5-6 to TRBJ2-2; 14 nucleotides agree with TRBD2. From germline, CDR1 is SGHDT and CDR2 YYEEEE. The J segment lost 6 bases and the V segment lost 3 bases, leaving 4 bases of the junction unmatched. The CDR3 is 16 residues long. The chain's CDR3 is CASSSGLAGVPGELFF. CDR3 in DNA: TGTGCCAGCAGCTCGGGACTAGCGGGAGTGCCCGGGGAGCTGTTTTTT.

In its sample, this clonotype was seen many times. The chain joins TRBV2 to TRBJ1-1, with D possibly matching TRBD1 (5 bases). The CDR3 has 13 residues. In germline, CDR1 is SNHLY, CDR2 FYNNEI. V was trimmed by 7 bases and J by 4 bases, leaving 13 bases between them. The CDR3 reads CASNLRETTEAFF. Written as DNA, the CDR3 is TGTGCCAGCAACCTCAGGGAAACCACTGAAGCTTTCTTT.

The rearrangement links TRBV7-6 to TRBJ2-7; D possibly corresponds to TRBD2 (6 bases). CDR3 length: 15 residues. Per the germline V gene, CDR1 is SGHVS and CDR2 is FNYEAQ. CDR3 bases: TGTGCTATCCCACGCGGGGCGGGCCGCTCCTACGAGCAGTACTTC. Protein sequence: CAIPRGAGRSYEQYF.

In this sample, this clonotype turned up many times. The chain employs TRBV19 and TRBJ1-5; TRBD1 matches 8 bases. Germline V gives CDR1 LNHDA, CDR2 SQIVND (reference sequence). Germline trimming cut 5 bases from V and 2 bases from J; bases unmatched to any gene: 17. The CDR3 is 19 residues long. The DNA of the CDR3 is TGTGCCAGTAGTTACGCGTCGGGATCGGGGACAGGTCGCAATCAGCCCCAGCATTTT. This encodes CASSYASGSGTGRNQPQHF. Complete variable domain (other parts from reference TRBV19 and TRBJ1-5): DGGITQSPKYLFRKEGQNVTLSCEQNLNHDAMYWYRQDPGQGLRLIYYSQIVNDFQKGDIAEGYSVSREKKESFPLTVTSAQKNPTAFYLCASSYASGSGTGRNQPQHFGDGTRLSIL.

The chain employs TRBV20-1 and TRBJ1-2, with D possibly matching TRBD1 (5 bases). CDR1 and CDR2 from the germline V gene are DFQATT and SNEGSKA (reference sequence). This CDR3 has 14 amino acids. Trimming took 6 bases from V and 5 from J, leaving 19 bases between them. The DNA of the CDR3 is TGCAGTGCCATGATCTCCGGGACGGATTATGGCTACACCTTC. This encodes CSAMISGTDYGYTF.

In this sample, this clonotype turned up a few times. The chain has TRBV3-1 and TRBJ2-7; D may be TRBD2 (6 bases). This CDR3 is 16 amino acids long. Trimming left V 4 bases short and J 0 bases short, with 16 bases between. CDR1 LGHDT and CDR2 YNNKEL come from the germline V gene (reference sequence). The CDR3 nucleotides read TGTGCCAGCAGCCGAGCCCTGGGCGGGACCTCCTACGAGCAGTACTTC. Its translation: CASSRALGGTSYEQYF.

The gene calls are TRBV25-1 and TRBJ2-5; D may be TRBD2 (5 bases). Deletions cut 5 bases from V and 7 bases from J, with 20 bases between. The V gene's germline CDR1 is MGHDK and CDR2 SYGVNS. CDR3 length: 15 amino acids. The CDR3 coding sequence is TGTGCCAGCAGTTACTTATTAGGGAGAGGAGGGACCCAGTACTTC. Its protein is CASSYLLGRGGTQYF. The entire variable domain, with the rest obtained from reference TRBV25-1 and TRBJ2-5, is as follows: EADIYQTPRYLVIGTGKKITLECSQTMGHDKMYWYQQDPGMELHLIHYSYGVNSTEKGDLSSESTVSRIRTEHFPLTLESARPSHTSQYLCASSYLLGRGGTQYFGPGTRLLVL.

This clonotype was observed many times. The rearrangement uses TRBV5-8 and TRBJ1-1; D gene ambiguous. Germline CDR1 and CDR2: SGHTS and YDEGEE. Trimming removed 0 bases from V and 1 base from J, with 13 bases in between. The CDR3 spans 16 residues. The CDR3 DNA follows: TGTGCCAGCAGCTTGGTCGTGCGTTCATGGAACACTGAAGCTTTCTTT. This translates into CASSLVVRSWNTEAFF.

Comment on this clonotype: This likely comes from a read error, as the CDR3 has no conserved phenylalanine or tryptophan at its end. CDR3 loop: CRVGGTDNYGYTS. As DNA, the CDR3 is TGCCGCGTGGGAGGGACGGATAACTATGGCTACACCTCC. The chain employs TRBV29-1 and TRBJ1-2, with a weak D call TRBD1 (5 bases). CDR3 length: 13 residues. From germline, CDR1 is SQVTM and CDR2 ANQGSEA.